The sequence of this TCR beta chain was determined in a study of blood T cell repertoires in COVID-19. V was clipped by 3 bases and J by 5 bases, with 15 bases between them. The V gene's germline CDR1 is KGHDR and CDR2 SFDVKD. The CDR3 length is 16 residues. Libraries were prepared by immunoSEQ multiplex PCR; TCRdb keeps only in-frame clonotypes and omits some of them. The sample carries hundreds of thousands of clones, more than 70% recorded once. This clone was seen only once. J is TRBJ2-2 and V is TRBV24-1; weak D call: TRBD2 (5 bases). The clonotype comes from a woman aged 50 to 60 with acute or convalescent COVID-19. The sample was peripheral blood. The CDR3 coding sequence is TGTGCCACCAGTGATACAACTAGGGATTCGACCGGGGAGCTGTTTTTT. It specifies CATSDTTRDSTGELFF.